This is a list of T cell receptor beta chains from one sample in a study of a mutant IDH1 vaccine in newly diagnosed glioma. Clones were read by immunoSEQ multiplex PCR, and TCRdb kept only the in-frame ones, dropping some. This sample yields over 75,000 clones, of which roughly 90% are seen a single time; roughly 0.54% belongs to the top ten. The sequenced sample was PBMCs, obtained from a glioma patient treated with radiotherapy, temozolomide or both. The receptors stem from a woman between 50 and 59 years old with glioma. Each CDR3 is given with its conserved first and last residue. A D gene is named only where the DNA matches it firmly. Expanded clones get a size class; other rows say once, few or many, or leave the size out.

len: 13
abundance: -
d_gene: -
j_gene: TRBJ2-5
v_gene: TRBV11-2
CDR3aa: CASSLGMQETQYF
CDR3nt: TGTGCCAGCAGCTTAGGTATGCAAGAGACCCAGTACTTC

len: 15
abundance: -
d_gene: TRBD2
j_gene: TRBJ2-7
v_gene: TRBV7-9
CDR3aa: CASSLLAGANYEQYF
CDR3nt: TGTGCCAGCAGCTTACTAGCGGGAGCAAACTACGAGCAGTACTTC

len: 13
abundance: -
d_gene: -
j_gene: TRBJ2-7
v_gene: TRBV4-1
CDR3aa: CASSLGASYEQYF
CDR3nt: TGCGCCAGCAGCCTCGGGGCCTCCTACGAGCAGTACTTC

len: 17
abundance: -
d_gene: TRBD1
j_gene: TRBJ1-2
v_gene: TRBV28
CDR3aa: CASSLSTTGSRRDGYTF
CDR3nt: TGTGCCAGCAGTTTATCGACGACAGGGTCTAGGCGGGATGGCTACACCTTC

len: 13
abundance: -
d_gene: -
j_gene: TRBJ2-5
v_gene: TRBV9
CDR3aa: CASSVPGRETQYF
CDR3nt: TGTGCCAGCAGCGTTCCAGGGCGGGAGACCCAGTACTTC

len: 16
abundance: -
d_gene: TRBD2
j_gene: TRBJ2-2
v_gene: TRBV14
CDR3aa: CASSQGGSGTTGELFF
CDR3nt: TGTGCCAGCAGCCAAGGCGGGAGTGGGACCACCGGGGAGCTGTTTTTT

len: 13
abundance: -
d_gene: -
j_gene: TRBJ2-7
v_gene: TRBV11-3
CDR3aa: CASSLGPEGEQYF
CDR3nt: TGTGCCAGCAGCTTGGGACCAGAGGGCGAGCAGTACTTC

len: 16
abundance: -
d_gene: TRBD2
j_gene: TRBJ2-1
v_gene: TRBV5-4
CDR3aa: CASSLIAGGSYNEQFF
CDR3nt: TGTGCCAGCAGCTTGATTGCGGGGGGCTCCTACAATGAGCAGTTCTTC

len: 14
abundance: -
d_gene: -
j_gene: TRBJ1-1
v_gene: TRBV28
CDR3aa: CASSFGAPGTEAFF
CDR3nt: TGTGCCAGCAGTTTCGGGGCTCCGGGGACTGAAGCTTTCTTT

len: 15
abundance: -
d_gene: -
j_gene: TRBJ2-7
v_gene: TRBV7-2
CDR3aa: CASSLKPWGSYEQYF
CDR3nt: TGTGCCAGCAGCTTAAAGCCGTGGGGTTCCTACGAGCAGTACTTC

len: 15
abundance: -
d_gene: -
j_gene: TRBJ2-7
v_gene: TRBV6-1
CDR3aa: CASSPRAGATYEQYF
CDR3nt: TGTGCCAGCTCTCCTCGGGCAGGGGCGACCTACGAGCAGTACTTC

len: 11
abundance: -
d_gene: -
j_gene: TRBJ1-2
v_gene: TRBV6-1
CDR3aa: CASRTVYGYTF
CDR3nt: TGTGCCAGTCGGACGGTCTATGGCTACACCTTC

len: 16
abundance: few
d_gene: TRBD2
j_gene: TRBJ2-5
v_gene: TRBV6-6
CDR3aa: CASKRRGGSASETQYF
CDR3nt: TGTGCCAGCAAACGACGGGGCGGGAGTGCTTCCGAGACCCAGTACTTC

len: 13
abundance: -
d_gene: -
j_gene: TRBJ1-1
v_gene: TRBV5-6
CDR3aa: CASSFPLGTEAFF
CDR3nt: TGTGCCAGCAGCTTTCCACTCGGCACTGAAGCTTTCTTT

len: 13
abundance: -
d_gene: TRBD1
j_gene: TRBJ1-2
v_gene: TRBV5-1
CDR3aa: CASTGGYSYGYTF
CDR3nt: TGCGCCAGCACAGGGGGCTACAGCTATGGCTACACCTTC

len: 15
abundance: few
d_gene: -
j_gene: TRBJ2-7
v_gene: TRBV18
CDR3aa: CASSPPGGWQYEQYF
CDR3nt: TGTGCCAGCTCACCACCAGGGGGGTGGCAGTACGAGCAGTACTTC

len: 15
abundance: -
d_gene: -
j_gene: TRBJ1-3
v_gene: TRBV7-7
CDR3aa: CASSLGIGPGNTIYF
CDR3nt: TGTGCTAGCAGCTTAGGCATAGGTCCTGGAAACACCATATATTTT

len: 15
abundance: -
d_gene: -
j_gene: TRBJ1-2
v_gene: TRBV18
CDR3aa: CASSPPEDRNYGYTF
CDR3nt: TGTGCCAGCTCACCACCCGAGGATAGGAACTATGGCTACACCTTC

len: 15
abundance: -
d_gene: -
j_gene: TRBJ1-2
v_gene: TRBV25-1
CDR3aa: CASSDDSSHRYGYTF
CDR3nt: TGTGCCAGCAGTGACGATTCTTCCCATCGATATGGCTACACCTTC

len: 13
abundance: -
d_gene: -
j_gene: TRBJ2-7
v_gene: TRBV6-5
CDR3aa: CASSYDVFSEQYF
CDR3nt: TGTGCCAGCAGTTACGACGTGTTCAGCGAGCAGTACTTC

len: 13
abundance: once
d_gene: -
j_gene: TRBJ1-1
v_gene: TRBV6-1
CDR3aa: CASSFEGGTEAFF
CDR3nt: TGTGCCAGCAGTTTTGAGGGGGGGACTGAAGCTTTCTTT

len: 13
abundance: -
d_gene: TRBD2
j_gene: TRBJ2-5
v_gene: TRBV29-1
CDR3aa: CSVEVGRVETQYF
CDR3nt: TGCAGCGTTGAAGTCGGGAGGGTGGAGACCCAGTACTTC

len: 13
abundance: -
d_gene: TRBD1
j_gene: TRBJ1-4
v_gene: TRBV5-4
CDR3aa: CASSQDRDEKLFF
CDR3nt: TGTGCCAGCAGCCAAGACAGGGACGAAAAACTGTTTTTT

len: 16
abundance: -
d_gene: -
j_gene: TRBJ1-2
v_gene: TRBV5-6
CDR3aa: CASSLELAGIFDGYTF
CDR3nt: TGTGCCAGCAGCTTGGAATTGGCAGGGATCTTCGATGGCTACACCTTC

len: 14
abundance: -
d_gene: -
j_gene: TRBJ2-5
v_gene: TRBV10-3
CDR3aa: CAISLTSSQETQYF
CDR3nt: TGTGCCATCAGCCTCACTAGCAGTCAAGAGACCCAGTACTTC

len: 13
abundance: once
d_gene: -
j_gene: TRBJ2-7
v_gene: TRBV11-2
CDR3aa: CASSLGLYYEQYF
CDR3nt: TGTGCCAGCAGCTTAGGCCTTTACTACGAGCAGTACTTC

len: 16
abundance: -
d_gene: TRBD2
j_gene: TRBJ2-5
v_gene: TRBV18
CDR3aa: CASSPGPGGHSETQYF
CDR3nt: TGTGCCAGCTCACCAGGACCGGGAGGGCATAGTGAGACCCAGTACTTC

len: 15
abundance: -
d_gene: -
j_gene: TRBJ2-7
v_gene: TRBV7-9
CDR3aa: CASSRTGSSSYEQYF
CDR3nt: TGTGCCAGCAGTCGTACCGGGTCAAGTTCCTACGAGCAGTACTTC

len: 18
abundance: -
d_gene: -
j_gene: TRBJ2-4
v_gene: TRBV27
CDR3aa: CASSLSGTFGIAKNIQYF
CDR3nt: TGTGCCAGCAGTTTATCGGGGACATTCGGGATAGCCAAAAACATTCAGTACTTC